This entry lists 19 T cell receptor beta chains sequenced from one sample in a study of shared clonotypes between healthy human individuals. Measured with immunoSEQ multiplex PCR; TCRdb has only the in-frame clones, and not every one. This sample yields approximately 1.9 million clones, of which about 94% are seen a single time; approximately 1.6% belongs to the top ten. As defined, naive CD8 cells were CD45RO-negative and positively selected for CCR7, with terminally differentiated effector memory CD45RA+ cells excluded. The specimen was naive CD8+ T cells from PBMCs. The source of these receptors is a man younger than 30 in good health. Some clones in this sample may be carry-over from other donors' samples.

The chain is built from TRBV7-9 and TRBJ2-6; D remains ambiguous. The germline V and J ends were trimmed by 2 bases and 17 bases, with 13 bases remaining between them. There are 12 residues in the CDR3. Germline lookup yields CDR1 SEHNR and CDR2 FQNEAQ (reference sequence). The CDR3: CASSLNPPAMTF. DNA of the CDR3: TGTGCCAGCAGCTTAAACCCCCCGGCGATGACTTTC.

The chain employs TRBV30 and TRBJ2-2, with D tentatively TRBD1 (5 bases). The CDR3 contains 14 residues. Per germline, CDR1 GTSNPN and CDR2 SVGIG (reference sequence). The V and J ends lost 4 bases and 1 base respectively, with 10 bases between them. The DNA for the CDR3 is TGTGCCTGGACGACAGCCCAGAACACCGGGGAGCTGTTTTTT. As protein: CAWTTAQNTGELFF.

The V gene is TRBV5-4, the J gene TRBJ1-1; D is uncertain. From germline, CDR1 is SGHNT and CDR2 YYREEE (reference sequence). The V and J ends lost 1 base and 0 bases respectively, with 4 bases between them. The CDR3 totals 13 residues. CDR3 sequence reads: CASSLFLNTEAFF. The DNA for the CDR3 is TGTGCCAGCAGCTTGTTTCTGAACACTGAAGCTTTCTTT.

The chain is built from TRBV15 and TRBJ2-7, with 8 nucleotides matching TRBD1. The CDR3 loop spans 16 amino acids. With 0 bases clipped from V and 5 bases from J, the junction kept 9 bases outside the gene matches. The V gene's germline CDR1 is LNHNV and CDR2 YYDKDF (reference sequence). Here the CDR3 DNA reads TGTGCCACCAGCAGAGATCGGGAGACAGGGGACCACGAGCAGTACTTC. Encoded protein: CATSRDRETGDHEQYF.

The rearrangement links TRBV6-5 to TRBJ1-2, with 8 bases fitting TRBD1. The CDR3 spans 15 residues. Germline V gene sequence: CDR1 MNHEY, CDR2 SVGAGI. J lost 5 bases, V lost 2 bases, and 7 bases had no gene match. The CDR3 region is CASSYTDRGDYGYTF. Written as DNA, the CDR3 is TGTGCCAGCAGTTACACCGACAGGGGCGATTATGGCTACACCTTC.

The chain employs TRBV7-3 and TRBJ2-6; 7 bases agree with TRBD1. Germline CDR1 reads SGHTA; CDR2 reads FQGTGA. The CDR3 runs to 15 residues. J was trimmed by 2 bases and V by 4 bases; bases with no gene match: 2. CDR3 in amino acids: CASSSRGTGANVLTF. CDR3 DNA sequence: TGTGCCAGCAGCTCCAGGGGGACTGGGGCCAACGTCCTGACTTTC. Together with reference TRBV7-3 and TRBJ2-6, the CDR3 gives the full variable domain: GAGVSQTPSNKVTEKGKYVELRCDPISGHTALYWYRQSLGQGPEFLIYFQGTGAADDSGLPNDRFFAVRPEGSVSTLKIQRTERGDSAVYLCASSSRGTGANVLTFGAGSRLTVL.

Concerning this clone itself: The same CDR3 is also encoded by other DNA sequences in this sample. The V call is TRBV6-5, the J call TRBJ2-7, with D perhaps TRBD1 (5 bases). V lost 0 bases and J lost 2, with 11 bases in between. The CDR3 totals 15 residues. Germline CDR1 is MNHEY and CDR2 is SVGAGI. The CDR3 DNA reads TGTGCCAGCAGTTACTCGGCAGGGCAGACCTACGAGCAGTACTTC. The encoded protein is CASSYSAGQTYEQYF.

This chain connects TRBV27 to TRBJ1-2; D ambiguous. The CDR3 has 15 residues. CDR1 is MNHEY and CDR2 is SMNVEV in the germline V gene (reference sequence). The ends were cut back, 7 bases at V and 0 bases at J, with 15 bases in the middle. The CDR3 nucleotides are TGTGCCAGCAAGGTGGACGGCCTTACTAACTATGGCTACACCTTC. Protein: CASKVDGLTNYGYTF.

Concerning this clone: Other DNA sequences in this specimen translate into the identical CDR3. The J gene is TRBJ2-7, the V gene TRBV9, with D possibly matching TRBD2 (5 bases). The CDR3 totals 13 residues. V lost 3 bases to trimming and J lost 4 bases, with 11 bases between them. Germline lookup yields CDR1 SGDLS and CDR2 YYNGEE. CDR3: CASSAGDGYEQYF. For the CDR3, the DNA is TGTGCCAGCAGCGCCGGGGATGGTTACGAGCAGTACTTC.

The V and J genes are TRBV27 and TRBJ2-2; 8 nucleotides line up with TRBD1. The germline gives CDR1 MNHEY, CDR2 SMNVEV (reference sequence). The CDR3 is 18 residues long. V was pared by 5 bases and J by 4 bases, with 15 bases of the junction left unmatched. DNA of the CDR3: TGTGCCAGCAGTCCCACCCCTTTGACAGGGGCGCTCACCGGGGAGCTGTTTTTT. This gives the protein CASSPTPLTGALTGELFF.

This chain links TRBV7-8 with TRBJ2-2; a possible D gene is TRBD1 (6 bases). Germline values: CDR1 SGHVS, CDR2 FQNEAQ. V dropped 5 bases and J dropped 5 bases, with 9 bases sitting between them. This CDR3 comprises 13 residues. CDR3 coding DNA: TGTGCCAGCAGCCAGGGACAAACCGGGGAGCTGTTTTTT. This encodes CASSQGQTGELFF.

This clone appeared a few times. This chain uses TRBV7-9 with TRBJ2-1; tentatively, D is TRBD1 (6 bases). The germline V and J ends were trimmed by 5 bases and 4 bases, with 15 bases remaining between them. The CDR3 is 15 amino acids. CDR1 is SEHNR and CDR2 is FQNEAQ in the germline V gene (reference sequence). In DNA, the CDR3 is TGTGCCAGCAGCCTCGTCCAGGGGCAGTACAATGAGCAGTTCTTC. This translates into CASSLVQGQYNEQFF. Variable domain in full (rest from reference TRBV7-9 and TRBJ2-1): DTGVSQNPRHKITKRGQNVTFRCDPISEHNRLYWYRQTLGQGPEFLTYFQNEAQLEKSRLLSDRFSAERPKGSFSTLEIQRTEQGDSAMYLCASSLVQGQYNEQFFGPGTRLTVL.

For the CDR3, the DNA is TGCGCCAGCAGCCAAGCTGCTAGCGGGGACCTAGCCAAAAACATTCAGTACTTC. Encoded protein: CASSQAASGDLAKNIQYF. The chain is built from TRBV4-1 and TRBJ2-4, with 9 bases aligning to TRBD2. The CDR3 is 18 amino acids. The germline V gene has CDR1 MGHRA and CDR2 YSYEKL. V trimming: 1 base; J trimming: 0 bases; junction bases outside the gene matches: 7.

The chain combines TRBV7-6 with TRBJ2-1; D gene uncertain. The CDR3 contains 13 residues. Germline CDR1 is SGHVS and CDR2 is FNYEAQ. The V and J ends lost 6 bases and 5 bases respectively, with 11 bases between them. CDR3 residues: CASSESPNNEQFF. CDR3 coding DNA: TGTGCCAGCAGTGAGTCACCTAACAATGAGCAGTTCTTC.

This chain uses TRBV11-2 with TRBJ1-4; D is unclear. This CDR3 spans 14 amino acids. V lost 5 bases and J lost 8, with 15 bases in between. CDR1 is SGHAT, CDR2 FQNNGV, per germline. The CDR3 region is CASSRFGVGEKLFF. DNA of the CDR3: TGTGCCAGCAGCCGGTTTGGGGTTGGAGAAAAACTGTTTTTT.

The rearrangement joins TRBV27 to TRBJ1-1, with a possible D match to TRBD1 (5 bases). This CDR3 region has 15 residues. Germline CDR1 is MNHEY and CDR2 is SMNVEV (reference sequence). V was shortened by 2 bases and J by 7 bases, with 17 bases between the two germline ends. The CDR3 nucleotides are TGTGCCAGCAGTTTACTACTCGGGGGGGGGTTTGAAGCTTTCTTT. Translating it yields CASSLLLGGGFEAFF.

The V gene is TRBV7-8, the J gene TRBJ1-3, with D possibly being TRBD1 (5 bases). The germline V and J ends were trimmed by 5 bases and 2 bases, with 13 bases remaining between them. The CDR3 is 15 residues long. Germline CDR1 is SGHVS and CDR2 is FQNEAQ. The CDR3 spells CASSVERGTGNTIYF. In DNA form, the CDR3 reads TGTGCCAGCAGCGTAGAGAGGGGAACTGGAAACACCATATATTTT. Variable domain in full (rest from reference TRBV7-8 and TRBJ1-3): GAGVSQSPRYKVAKRGQDVALRCDPISGHVSLFWYQQALGQGPEFLTYFQNEAQLDKSGLPSDRFFAERPEGSVSTLKIQRTQQEDSAVYLCASSVERGTGNTIYFGEGSWLTVV.

The chain joins TRBV9 to TRBJ1-1; 7 nucleotides match TRBD1. CDR3 size: 16 residues. CDR1 SGDLS and CDR2 YYNGEE come from the germline V gene. V shed 4 bases, J shed 1 base, and the junction held 10 bases outside the gene matches. The CDR3 DNA reads as TGTGCCAGCAGCCCCCGGGACAGTCCAGGGAACACTGAAGCTTTCTTT. This encodes CASSPRDSPGNTEAFF.

The chain uses TRBV7-8 and TRBJ2-2; no clear D gene. The CDR3 runs 13 residues. CDR1 is SGHVS and CDR2 is FQNEAQ in the germline V gene. The germline V and J ends were trimmed by 1 base and 4 bases, with 4 bases remaining between them. CDR3 sequence: CASSLEATGELFF. DNA for the CDR3: TGTGCCAGCAGCTTAGAGGCCACCGGGGAGCTGTTTTTT. Full variable domain (rest looked up from reference TRBV7-8 and TRBJ2-2): GAGVSQSPRYKVAKRGQDVALRCDPISGHVSLFWYQQALGQGPEFLTYFQNEAQLDKSGLPSDRFFAERPEGSVSTLKIQRTQQEDSAVYLCASSLEATGELFFGEGSRLTVL.